Shown below are 4 T cell receptor beta chains from a single sample sequenced in a study of shared clonotypes between healthy human individuals. Sequenced by immunoSEQ multiplex PCR; TCRdb stores in-frame clones only, minus some. The data show 2 million to 2.5 million clones, around 92% seen once. Sequencing used naive CD4+ T cells from PBMCs. Sample subset: CD45RA+ positively selected. Every receptor here comes from a man between 18 and 35 years old in good health. Some clones in this sample may be carry-over from other donors' samples.

This clone was detected once. The chain links TRBV5-1 to TRBJ2-7, with 8 bases matching TRBD2. Germline loops: CDR1 SGHRS, CDR2 YFSETQ. There are 15 residues in the CDR3. With 4 bases clipped from V and 11 bases from J, the junction kept 17 bases outside the gene matches. In nucleotides, the CDR3 is TGCGCCAGCAGCCCGACAGGTGCGGGGGGATTGTTGGAGTACTTC. It is translated as CASSPTGAGGLLEYF.

This clone was observed a single time. The chain links TRBV19 to TRBJ2-2, with D perhaps TRBD1 (6 bases). CDR1 and CDR2 (germline): LNHDA, SQIVND (reference sequence). V lost 4 bases, J lost 5 bases, and 11 bases lay in between. The CDR3 extends over 14 amino acids. The CDR3 DNA follows: TGTGCCAGTAGTAATAGGGGGAAAACCGGGGAGCTGTTTTTT. This encodes CASSNRGKTGELFF.

The sample holds one count of this clone. This rearrangement joins TRBV28 to TRBJ1-3; no firm D call. V lost 7 bases, J lost 5 bases, and 6 bases lay in between. Germline V lookup: CDR1 MDHEN, CDR2 SYDVKM. This CDR3 has 11 residues. The CDR3 coding sequence is TGTGCCAGCAATATTCGAAACACCATATATTTT. Translated, it gives CASNIRNTIYF. The full variable domain, its missing parts supplied by reference TRBV28 and TRBJ1-3, is DVKVTQSSRYLVKRTGEKVFLECVQDMDHENMFWYRQDPGLGLRLIYFSYDVKMKEKGDIPEGYSVSREKKERFSLILESASTNQTSMYLCASNIRNTIYFGEGSWLTVV.

V gene TRBV27 combines with J gene TRBJ2-7; 7 bases line up with TRBD2. CDR3 length equals 16 residues. CDR1 and CDR2 (germline): MNHEY, SMNVEV (reference sequence). The V gene end was trimmed by 6 bases and the J gene end by 0 bases; junction bases not matched to a gene: 11. The CDR3 protein is CASSRDWSGGSYEQYF. The CDR3 coding sequence is TGTGCCAGCAGCCGTGATTGGTCGGGGGGCTCCTACGAGCAGTACTTC.